What follows are 27 T cell receptor beta chains derived from one specimen sequenced in a study of shared clonotypes between healthy human individuals. Assay used: immunoSEQ multiplex PCR; TCRdb lists only in-frame clones, some missing. The sample holds roughly 1,100,000 clones, around four fifths seen once. Sequenced material: memory CD4+ T cells sorted from blood. Described subset: CD45RA-negative fraction. The receptor set was obtained from a man younger than 30 in good health.

V is TRBV11-2 and J is TRBJ2-5; TRBD2 aligns across 8 bases. Germline V gene sequence: CDR1 SGHAT, CDR2 FQNNGV. The CDR3 sequence is 12 residues long. CDR3 sequence (DNA): TGTGCGGTCGGGCGGGGGGAAGAGACCCAGTACTTC. Residues: CAVGRGEETQYF.

On this clone itself: The same CDR3 also results from other DNA sequences found in this sample. V usage is TRBV14 and J usage is TRBJ2-2; D remains ambiguous. Germline V gene data show CDR1 as SGHDN and CDR2 as FVKESK. Trimming removed 3 bases from V and 4 bases from J, with 3 bases in between. The CDR3 consists of 12 residues. CDR3 residues: CASSQRTGELFF. In nucleotides, the CDR3 is TGTGCCAGCAGCCAGCGCACCGGGGAGCTGTTTTTT.

The V and J genes are TRBV10-3 and TRBJ2-5; TRBD1 matches at 8 bases. Trimming cost V 5 bases and J 5 bases; bases outside gene matches: 7. CDR3 size: 14 residues. Germline V CDR1 and CDR2: ENHRY, SYGVKD. The CDR3 spells CAISQGQGQETQYF. As DNA, the CDR3 is TGTGCCATCAGTCAAGGACAGGGTCAGGAGACCCAGTACTTC.

This sequence joins TRBV6-5 and TRBJ1-5, with 7 bases aligning to TRBD1. V gave up 4 bases and J gave up 3 bases; unmatched junction bases: 3. The CDR3 covers 14 residues. Germline CDR1 reads MNHEY; CDR2 reads SVGAGI. The CDR3 loop reads CASSSGGFNQPQHF. DNA for the CDR3: TGTGCCAGCAGTTCAGGGGGATTCAATCAGCCCCAGCATTTT.

There are a few counts of this clone. The J gene is TRBJ2-1, the V gene TRBV11-3; D remains unclear. The germline gives CDR1 SGHNT, CDR2 YENEEA. This CDR3 has 14 amino acids. V shed 1 base and J shed 5 bases, with 9 bases lying between them. For the CDR3, the DNA is TGTGCCAGCAGCTTAGGACGGGCAGACAATGAGCAGTTCTTC. It is translated as CASSLGRADNEQFF.

J is TRBJ2-7 and V is TRBV7-9; 8 nucleotides agree with TRBD1. Germline assignment: CDR1 SEHNR and CDR2 FQNEAQ (reference sequence). The J segment lost 4 bases and the V segment lost 4 bases, leaving 12 bases of the junction unmatched. CDR3 size: 16 residues. CDR3 loop: CASSSLGTGSWYEQYF. The CDR3 region has the DNA TGTGCCAGCAGCTCCCTCGGGACAGGAAGTTGGTACGAGCAGTACTTC.

The chain has TRBV5-1 and TRBJ2-7; no reliable D call. Trimming took 1 base from V and 0 from J, leaving 5 bases between them. The CDR3 extends over 13 amino acids. CDR1 and CDR2 from the germline V gene are SGHRS and YFSETQ. The CDR3 region has the DNA TGCGCCAGCAGCTTGCCCAGCTCCTACGAGCAGTACTTC. Protein: CASSLPSSYEQYF.

This chain links TRBV6-1 with TRBJ2-2, with 10 nucleotides matching TRBD2. This CDR3 contains 15 residues. Germline loops: CDR1 MNHNS, CDR2 SASEGT. The V gene end was trimmed by 6 bases and the J gene end by 5 bases; junction bases not matched to a gene: 6. CDR3 residues: CASRPPAGGTGELFF. The CDR3 DNA follows: TGTGCCAGCAGACCCCCAGCGGGAGGGACCGGGGAGCTGTTTTTT.

This clone was seen more than once but under ten times. CDR3: CAIGQTQETQYF. CDR3 DNA sequence: TGTGCCATCGGACAGACCCAAGAGACCCAGTACTTC. The rearrangement joins TRBV10-3 to TRBJ2-5, with D perhaps TRBD1 (6 bases). Germline V gene sequence: CDR1 ENHRY, CDR2 SYGVKD. The CDR3 covers 12 residues. V was shortened by 8 bases and J by 1 base, with 8 bases between the two germline ends.

Concerning this clone itself: A much larger clonotype is one base distant, so this may be a read error. The V call is TRBV6-4, the J call TRBJ1-2, with no clear D. Trimming stripped 3 bases from V and 1 base from J, with 6 bases between. Germline V CDR1 and CDR2: MRHNA, SNTAGT. This CDR3 contains 13 residues. Here the CDR3 reads CASSEGSNYGYTF. CDR3 nucleotide sequence: TGTGCCAGCAGTGAAGGCAGTAACTATGGCTACACCTTC.

With regard to this clone: One base separates it from a far larger clone, so it is likely a read error. This sample includes further DNA sequences coding for the same CDR3. The chain employs TRBV5-6 and TRBJ2-7; D is ambiguous. The CDR3 length is 11 residues. V shed 0 bases and J shed 4 bases, with 2 bases lying between them. Germline CDR1 is SGHDT and CDR2 is YYEEEE. This CDR3 is CASSLGYEQYF. CDR3 nucleotide sequence: TGTGCCAGCAGCTTGGGATACGAGCAGTACTTC.

The rearrangement joins TRBV7-3 to TRBJ2-5; D unresolved. Per germline, CDR1 SGHTA and CDR2 FQGTGA. This CDR3 contains 13 residues. The V and J ends lost 4 bases and 1 base respectively, with 7 bases between them. CDR3 protein: CASSSRIQETQYF. CDR3 nucleotide sequence: TGTGCCAGCAGCTCCCGCATCCAAGAGACCCAGTACTTC.

In this sample, this clone turned up many times. This rearrangement joins TRBV11-2 to TRBJ2-3, with D perhaps assigned TRBD1 or TRBD2 (6 bases each). With 3 bases removed from V and 0 bases from J, the gap between germline ends came to 10 bases. Germline V gene sequence: CDR1 SGHAT, CDR2 FQNNGV. CDR3 length: 15 amino acids. The CDR3 sequence: CASSFWGASTDTQYF. Written as DNA, the CDR3 is TGTGCCAGCAGCTTTTGGGGGGCGAGCACAGATACGCAGTATTTT.

This clone has a handful of counts. The J gene is TRBJ2-3, the V gene TRBV5-1; TRBD1 agrees at 7 bases. Germline loops: CDR1 SGHRS, CDR2 YFSETQ. The CDR3 extends over 15 amino acids. V lost 3 bases, J lost 2 bases, and 6 bases stayed unmatched. The CDR3 nucleotides are TGCGCCAGCAGCTCAGGACAGGTGTCCACAGATACGCAGTATTTT. This gives the protein CASSSGQVSTDTQYF.

CDR3 sequence reads: CASSAHGQGRVNTEAFF. CDR3 sequence (DNA): TGTGCCAGCAGTGCACACGGACAGGGGAGGGTGAACACTGAAGCTTTCTTT. The chain employs TRBV25-1 and TRBJ1-1, with 9 bases aligning to TRBD1. CDR1 and CDR2 from the germline V gene are MGHDK and SYGVNS. The CDR3 runs 17 residues. V lost 4 bases, J lost 0 bases, and 9 bases stayed unmatched.

V gene TRBV19 combines with J gene TRBJ2-7; D unresolved. In germline, CDR1 is LNHDA, CDR2 SQIVND (reference sequence). The germline V and J ends were trimmed by 6 bases and 0 bases, with 12 bases remaining between them. This CDR3 has 14 residues. CDR3 in amino acids: CASRLDRSSYEQYF. For the CDR3, the DNA is TGTGCCAGTAGATTAGACCGGAGCTCCTACGAGCAGTACTTC.

The chain links TRBV18 to TRBJ1-1; D unresolved. V lost 3 bases, J lost 4 bases, and 6 bases lay in between. CDR3 length equals 12 residues. Germline V lookup: CDR1 KGHSH, CDR2 LQKENI. Here the CDR3 DNA reads TGTGCCAGCTCACCTTGGGGCACTGAAGCTTTCTTT. Its protein product is CASSPWGTEAFF.

V and J are TRBV5-1 and TRBJ2-2, with D possibly matching TRBD1 (5 bases). This CDR3 contains 14 residues. Trimming stripped 3 bases from V and 5 bases from J, with 11 bases between. From germline, CDR1 is SGHRS and CDR2 YFSETQ. The DNA of the CDR3 is TGCGCCAGCAGCTGGGCAGGGAAGACCGGGGAGCTGTTTTTT. Protein: CASSWAGKTGELFF. The whole variable domain, filled in from reference TRBV5-1 and TRBJ2-2, reads KAGVTQTPRYLIKTRGQQVTLSCSPISGHRSVSWYQQTPGQGLQFLFEYFSETQRNKGNFPGRFSGRQFSNSRSEMNVSTLELGDSALYLCASSWAGKTGELFFGEGSRLTVL.

The CDR3 loop is CASSRYGRASAYYNEQFF. The CDR3 DNA reads TGTGCCAGTAGTCGCTATGGCCGGGCCTCAGCCTACTACAATGAGCAGTTCTTC. V is TRBV19 and J is TRBJ2-1; D is unclear. V was cut by 5 bases and J by 3 bases, with 23 bases left in between. CDR3 length: 18 residues. The V gene's germline CDR1 is LNHDA and CDR2 SQIVND (reference sequence). Supplemented by reference TRBV19 and TRBJ2-1, the full variable domain reads DGGITQSPKYLFRKEGQNVTLSCEQNLNHDAMYWYRQDPGQGLRLIYYSQIVNDFQKGDIAEGYSVSREKKESFPLTVTSAQKNPTAFYLCASSRYGRASAYYNEQFFGPGTRLTVL.

This clone was seen a few times. Other DNA sequences in the same sample also yield this CDR3. The chain carries TRBV7-2 and TRBJ1-2, with D unclear. Trimming took off 2 bases at V and 2 bases at J, with 3 bases between the two ends. Per germline, CDR1 SGHTA and CDR2 FQGNSA. The CDR3 totals 12 residues. This CDR3 is CASSLTNYGYTF. CDR3 in DNA: TGTGCCAGCAGCTTAACAAACTATGGCTACACCTTC.

This clone was found a few times. This rearrangement joins TRBV5-6 to TRBJ2-6; 10 nucleotides match TRBD1. The junction had 4 bases not matched to a gene; V was cut back by 4 bases and J by 0 bases. The CDR3 contains 17 residues. Germline V CDR1 and CDR2: SGHDT, YYEEEE. DNA for the CDR3: TGTGCCAGCAGCCGCTGGACAGGGGGCTCTGGGGCCAACGTCCTGACTTTC. Translating gives CASSRWTGGSGANVLTF.

As regards this clone: This clone may be a read error of a much larger clone one base away. This sequence joins TRBV30 and TRBJ1-1; D gene unclear. CDR3 length equals 13 residues. Germline V gives CDR1 GTSNPN, CDR2 SVGIG (reference sequence). The V end lost 2 bases, the J end lost 0 bases, and 7 bases lay between the germline ends. CDR3 coding DNA: TGTGCCTGGAGTCGGGATATGAACACTGAAGCTTTCTTT. Amino acid sequence: CAWSRDMNTEAFF.

V gene TRBV4-1 combines with J gene TRBJ2-3, with D possibly being TRBD1 (6 bases). V gave up 6 bases and J gave up 6 bases, with 16 bases separating them. The CDR3 covers 14 residues. Germline lookup yields CDR1 MGHRA and CDR2 YSYEKL. CDR3 sequence reads: CASRRQDQSDTQYF. CDR3 sequence (DNA): TGCGCCAGCAGAAGACAGGACCAAAGCGATACGCAGTATTTT.

The rearrangement joins TRBV9 to TRBJ2-7; possibly TRBD2 for D (6 bases). Trimming pared 0 bases from V and 0 bases from J, leaving 13 bases between. The CDR3 extends over 16 amino acids. CDR1 and CDR2 (germline): SGDLS, YYNGEE. The CDR3 here is CASSVEGGESSYEQYF. In DNA, the CDR3 is TGTGCCAGCAGCGTAGAAGGAGGGGAGTCCTCCTACGAGCAGTACTTC.

The chain joins TRBV4-1 to TRBJ2-1; tentative D call: TRBD2 (5 bases). The CDR3 extends over 16 amino acids. CDR1 and CDR2 from the germline V gene are MGHRA and YSYEKL. Trimming took 0 bases from V and 0 from J, leaving 9 bases between them. CDR3 in amino acids: CASSQELESSYNEQFF. CDR3 DNA sequence: TGCGCCAGCAGCCAAGAACTAGAGAGCTCCTACAATGAGCAGTTCTTC.

V and J are TRBV7-9 and TRBJ2-7, with D possibly matching TRBD2 (7 bases). CDR1 and CDR2 from the germline V gene are SEHNR and FQNEAQ (reference sequence). CDR3 size: 14 residues. V lost 2 bases to trimming and J lost 6 bases, with 14 bases between them. The CDR3 spells CASSLSGGASEQYF. As DNA, the CDR3 is TGTGCCAGCAGCTTATCGGGGGGCGCGTCCGAGCAGTACTTC. Based on the CDR3 plus reference TRBV7-9 and TRBJ2-7, the full variable domain is DTGVSQNPRHKITKRGQNVTFRCDPISEHNRLYWYRQTLGQGPEFLTYFQNEAQLEKSRLLSDRFSAERPKGSFSTLEIQRTEQGDSAMYLCASSLSGGASEQYFGPGTRLTVT.

There are many counts of this clone. The CDR3 spells CAWTGGYNQPQHF. The CDR3 nucleotides read TGTGCCTGGACAGGGGGTTACAATCAGCCCCAGCATTTT. The chain links TRBV30 to TRBJ1-5, with 7 bases lining up with TRBD1. CDR1 is GTSNPN and CDR2 is SVGIG in the germline V gene (reference sequence). With 4 bases clipped from V and 3 bases from J, the junction kept 3 bases outside the gene matches. This CDR3 is 13 amino acids long. The whole variable domain, remainder taken from reference TRBV30 and TRBJ1-5, is SQTIHQWPATLVQPVGSPLSLECTVEGTSNPNLYWYRQAAGRGLQLLFYSVGIGQISSEVPQNLSASRPQDRQFILSSKKLLLSDSGFYLCAWTGGYNQPQHFGDGTRLSIL.